Below, 12 T cell receptor beta chains from the same sample are listed, as sequenced in a study of blood T cells in healthy people across ages. A second roughly 7 to 12 cycle PCR used barcoded and J-beta primers. TCRdb re-derived calls from the 5' RACE reads in MiXCR, one entry per CDR3 protein. The table includes hundreds of thousands of distinct CDR3 sequences, roughly two fifths detected once. The sample taken for sequencing was blood. Receptor source: a woman aged 55-70 years in good health.

V is TRBV13 and J is TRBJ2-7, with D maybe TRBD2 (6 bases). V lost 3 bases and J lost 5, with 17 bases in between. The CDR3 consists of 15 residues. Germline-derived CDR1 and CDR2 are PRHDT and FYEKMQ (reference sequence). The CDR3 nucleotides are TGTGCCAGCAGCTTCCGGGACTTCCCCCGAAACGAGCAGTACTTC. This sequence encodes CASSFRDFPRNEQYF.

The sample holds a few counts of this clonotype. This rearrangement joins TRBV18 to TRBJ1-6, with D perhaps TRBD1 (6 bases). This CDR3 contains 13 residues. The ends were cut back, 2 bases at V and 7 bases at J, with 6 bases in the middle. Germline V lookup: CDR1 KGHSH, CDR2 LQKENI. As DNA, the CDR3 is TGTGCCAGCTCACCAACAGGGAATTCACCCCTCCACTTT. Its translation is CASSPTGNSPLHF. Full variable domain (rest looked up from reference TRBV18 and TRBJ1-6): NAGVMQNPRHLVRRRGQEARLRCSPMKGHSHVYWYRQLPEEGLKFMVYLQKENIIDESGMPKERFSAEFPKEGPSILRIQQVVRGDSAAYFCASSPTGNSPLHFGNGTRLTVT.

The CDR3 region is CASSPNGAEAFF. The CDR3 DNA sequence: TGTGCCAGCAGCCCAAACGGCGCTGAAGCTTTCTTT. The rearrangement links TRBV7-3 to TRBJ1-1; D not resolved. CDR1 is SGHTA, CDR2 FQGTGA, per germline. The ends were cut back, 5 bases at V and 6 bases at J, with 10 bases in the middle. The CDR3 has 12 residues.

In the case of this clonotype: The germline gene is not matched at one end of the junction; a read error may be the cause. The chain couples TRBV7-9 to TRBJ2-1; D remains ambiguous. Germline loops: CDR1 SEHNR, CDR2 FQNEAQ (reference sequence). The CDR3 runs 15 residues. CDR3 in amino acids: CASSLDYMAYKEQFF. The CDR3 DNA reads TGTGCCAGCAGCTTAGACTACATGGCCTACAAGGAGCAGTTCTTC.

The CDR3 reads CSRNRRRGQNEQFF. The CDR3 DNA reads as TGCAGTCGCAATCGGAGGAGAGGACAGAATGAGCAGTTCTTC. This rearrangement joins TRBV20-1 to TRBJ2-1; a possible D gene is TRBD1 (6 bases). The CDR3 has 14 amino acids. The germline V gene encodes CDR1 DFQATT and CDR2 SNEGSKA (reference sequence). Trimming took off 8 bases at V and 7 bases at J, with 21 bases between the two ends.

The rearrangement links TRBV6-2 or TRBV6-3 to TRBJ1-2; D is unresolved. The CDR3 consists of 14 residues. Trimming stripped 2 bases from V and 0 bases from J, with 7 bases between. Germline V CDR1 and CDR2: MNHEY, SVGEGT. CDR3 sequence (DNA): TGTGCCAGCAGTTACGGAGAACCTAACTATGGCTACACCTTC. It encodes CASSYGEPNYGYTF.

This clonotype appeared a few times. V gene TRBV5-1 combines with J gene TRBJ2-3, with 7 positions matching TRBD2. The CDR3 contains 16 residues. Looked up from germline, CDR1 is SGHRS and CDR2 is YFSETQ. V lost 0 bases, J lost 7 bases, and 11 bases stayed unmatched. The CDR3 DNA follows: TGCGCCAGCAGCTTGGTTGGCGGGAGTGCGTCGAATACGCAGTATTTT. Its protein is CASSLVGGSASNTQYF.

This chain uses TRBV12-3 or TRBV12-4 with TRBJ2-5; 8 bases line up with TRBD2. V was clipped by 3 bases and J by 4 bases; unmatched bases: 4. The CDR3 totals 14 residues. The CDR3 DNA follows: TGTGCCAGCAGTTTCAGCGGGAGTCCAGAGACCCAGTACTTC. This gives the protein CASSFSGSPETQYF.

This chain connects TRBV7-8 to TRBJ1-5; 7 bases match TRBD1. CDR1 is SGHVS, CDR2 FQNEAQ, per germline. The CDR3 totals 18 residues. Losses at the gene ends were 4 bases for V and 0 bases for J; bases not matched to a gene: 12. The CDR3 nucleotides are TGTGCCAGCAGCTCCGGGACAGTCGGGGGCCTTAGCAATCAGCCCCAGCATTTT. The encoded protein is CASSSGTVGGLSNQPQHF. The full variable domain, rest sourced from reference TRBV7-8 and TRBJ1-5, is GAGVSQSPRYKVAKRGQDVALRCDPISGHVSLFWYQQALGQGPEFLTYFQNEAQLDKSGLPSDRFFAERPEGSVSTLKIQRTQQEDSAVYLCASSSGTVGGLSNQPQHFGDGTRLSIL.

The rearrangement joins TRBV20-1 to TRBJ2-1; D is uncertain. This CDR3 is built from 14 residues. CDR1 and CDR2 from the germline V gene are DFQATT and SNEGSKA (reference sequence). CDR3 loop: CSLTPGGPGNEQFF. In DNA, the CDR3 is TGCAGCCTTACTCCGGGCGGACCTGGGAATGAGCAGTTCTTC.

As DNA, the CDR3 is TGCAGTGCTAGTCGGAGTGTGGGCAATCAGCCCCAGCATTTT. Translated: CSASRSVGNQPQHF. This chain uses TRBV20-1 with TRBJ1-5; D call uncertain. Trimming cost V 3 bases and J 2 bases, with 11 bases left between them. Looked up from germline, CDR1 is DFQATT and CDR2 is SNEGSKA (reference sequence). The CDR3 covers 14 residues.

This clonotype was counted only a few times. The genes are TRBV28 and TRBJ1-2; weak D call: TRBD1 (6 bases). In germline, CDR1 is MDHEN, CDR2 SYDVKM. The CDR3 contains 15 residues. V gave up 4 bases and J gave up 5 bases, with 17 bases separating them. CDR3 bases: TGTGCCAGCAGTTCCTGGACAGATGCGGGTTATGGCTACACCTTC. It encodes CASSSWTDAGYGYTF.